This T cell receptor beta chain was found in a study of CD4 and CD8 cells across lung adenocarcinoma regions. The germline CDR1 and CDR2 sequences are WNHNN and SYGVQD (reference sequence). V trimming: 3 bases; J trimming: 3 bases; junction bases outside the gene matches: 9. The length of the CDR3 is 18 residues. MiXCR, run by TCRdb on the PCR reads, gives a single entry per CDR3 protein. The data contain approximately 19,000 distinct CDR3 sequences, around 50% of them singletons. Donors had localized lung adenocarcinoma, a non-small cell lung cancer. This TCR came from a male donor with lung adenocarcinoma. The CD4 and CD8 labels of this study may be unreliable. The chain combines TRBV10-1 with TRBJ2-5, with 14 bases lining up with TRBD2. Sequenced material: CD8+ T cells from the margin of a lung tumor. The CDR3 region is CASSETMGLAGAEETQYF. Here the CDR3 DNA reads TGCGCCAGCAGTGAAACTATGGGACTAGCGGGAGCTGAAGAGACCCAGTACTTC.